One and the same sample provided the 22 T cell receptor beta chains below, sequenced in a study of cytomegalovirus exposure and HLA in healthy donors. A multiplex PCR was run with 60 Vbeta primers and 13 Jbeta primers. Data came from immunoSEQ multiplex PCR; TCRdb stores just in-frame clones and leaves some out. The repertoire holds 75,000 to 100,000 clones, with less than 70% as singletons. The sequencing input was PBMCs. The source of these receptors is a female donor in good health and CMV-seronegative.

The rearrangement uses TRBV11-2 and TRBJ1-2; no firm D call. The V end lost 0 bases, the J end lost 0 bases, and 11 bases lay between the germline ends. This CDR3 comprises 16 residues. Germline V gives CDR1 SGHAT, CDR2 FQNNGV. This CDR3 reads CASSLDLGSPNYGYTF. The CDR3 coding sequence is TGTGCCAGCAGCTTAGATCTTGGGAGTCCTAACTATGGCTACACCTTC.

This clone turned up a few times. V and J are TRBV4-1 and TRBJ2-1, with 7 bases matching TRBD2. The CDR3 extends over 14 amino acids. Germline V gene lookup returns CDR1 MGHRA and CDR2 YSYEKL. V was pared by 7 bases and J by 7 bases, with 10 bases of the junction left unmatched. The CDR3 loop is CASTKREGFNEQFF. Written as DNA, the CDR3 is TGCGCCAGCACCAAGAGGGAGGGGTTTAATGAGCAGTTCTTC.

About this clone itself: The germline gene is not matched at one end of the junction; a read error may be the cause. The V and J genes are TRBV7-9 and TRBJ2-7; D uncertain. Germline V gene sequence: CDR1 SEHNR, CDR2 FQNEAQ (reference sequence). The CDR3 has 13 amino acids. CDR3 sequence reads: CSSSLEEFYEQYF. The CDR3 nucleotides read TGTTCCAGCAGCTTAGAAGAGTTCTACGAGCAGTACTTC.

The chain combines TRBV9 with TRBJ2-2, with a possible D match to TRBD2 (6 bases). Germline V gene sequence: CDR1 SGDLS, CDR2 YYNGEE. The CDR3 extends over 16 amino acids. V gave up 0 bases and J gave up 6 bases, with 15 bases separating them. Here the CDR3 DNA reads TGTGCCAGCAGCGTAGGTGGAGGGCTGGGGTCCGGGGAGCTGTTTTTT. Protein sequence: CASSVGGGLGSGELFF. Drawing the rest from reference TRBV9 and TRBJ2-2, the complete variable domain is DSGVTQTPKHLITATGQRVTLRCSPRSGDLSVYWYQQSLDQGLQFLIQYYNGEERAKGNILERFSAQQFPDLHSELNLSSLELGDSALYFCASSVGGGLGSGELFFGEGSRLTVL.

The rearrangement joins TRBV5-4 to TRBJ2-5; maybe TRBD2 (5 bases). The V end lost 5 bases, the J end lost 2 bases, and 10 bases lay between the germline ends. The CDR3 has 13 residues. CDR1 and CDR2 from the germline V gene are SGHNT and YYREEE (reference sequence). The CDR3 spells CASRVGRQETQYF. The CDR3 nucleotides read TGTGCCAGCAGGGTGGGGAGACAAGAGACCCAGTACTTC.

This clone was seen only a few times. At one end the junction does not follow the germline gene, possibly because of a read error. V usage is TRBV5-6 and J usage is TRBJ2-5, with TRBD1 matching over 8 bases. The CDR3 loop spans 17 amino acids. The germline gives CDR1 SGHDT, CDR2 YYEEEE. CDR3 bases: TGTGTCAGCAGCTATTTTGGACAGGGCCCCGTCCAAGAGACCCAGTACTTC. It yields the protein CVSSYFGQGPVQETQYF.

CDR3 in DNA: TGTGCCTGGAGTGCCCGGACAGGGTACAATGAGCAGTTCTTC. Amino acids: CAWSARTGYNEQFF. The chain links TRBV30 to TRBJ2-1; 8 bases are shared with TRBD1. This CDR3 spans 14 amino acids. Germline values: CDR1 GTSNPN, CDR2 SVGIG (reference sequence). The V and J ends lost 1 base and 4 bases, in that order; junction bases with no gene match: 3.

This chain links TRBV29-1 with TRBJ1-2; no firm D call. V lost 3 bases, J lost 4 bases, and 6 bases lay in between. The CDR3 runs 11 residues. The germline V gene has CDR1 SQVTM and CDR2 ANQGSEA. The CDR3 nucleotides read TGCAGCGTTGAGCAGGCCTATGGCTACACCTTC. As protein: CSVEQAYGYTF.

The genes are TRBV7-6 and TRBJ2-1; maybe TRBD1 (5 bases). The CDR3 is made up of 13 amino acids. Trimming took 2 bases from V and 8 from J, leaving 10 bases between them. CDR1 and CDR2 (germline): SGHVS, FNYEAQ. CDR3 residues: CASSLWQGDEQFF. CDR3 in DNA: TGTGCCAGCAGCTTATGGCAGGGTGATGAGCAGTTCTTC.

The rearrangement joins TRBV4-1 to TRBJ1-1; no definite D call. The V end was cut by 3 bases, the J end by 11 bases, with 16 bases between. CDR1 and CDR2 (germline): MGHRA, YSYEKL. The CDR3 extends over 13 amino acids. The CDR3 DNA sequence: TGCGCCAGCAGCCAGGGAATACTAGGGTCGGCTTTCTTT. Protein sequence: CASSQGILGSAFF.

This clone was detected only a few times. The chain combines TRBV19 with TRBJ1-1; no firm D call. Trimming pared 7 bases from V and 8 bases from J, leaving 14 bases between. This CDR3 spans 12 amino acids. In germline, CDR1 is LNHDA, CDR2 SQIVND (reference sequence). The CDR3 region has the DNA TGTGCCAGTACCCATCCAATCGGGGAAGCTTTCTTT. Its protein product is CASTHPIGEAFF. Looking up the rest from reference TRBV19 and TRBJ1-1 gives the full variable domain: DGGITQSPKYLFRKEGQNVTLSCEQNLNHDAMYWYRQDPGQGLRLIYYSQIVNDFQKGDIAEGYSVSREKKESFPLTVTSAQKNPTAFYLCASTHPIGEAFFGQGTRLTVV.

The chain recombines TRBV9 with TRBJ2-3, with a tentative D call TRBD2 (6 bases). CDR3 length equals 15 residues. The V end was cut by 0 bases, the J end by 6 bases, with 14 bases between. From germline, CDR1 is SGDLS and CDR2 YYNGEE. For the CDR3, the DNA is TGTGCCAGCAGCGTAGAGGGGCGGGGAATGGATACGCAGTATTTT. It specifies CASSVEGRGMDTQYF. Supplemented by reference TRBV9 and TRBJ2-3, the full variable domain reads DSGVTQTPKHLITATGQRVTLRCSPRSGDLSVYWYQQSLDQGLQFLIQYYNGEERAKGNILERFSAQQFPDLHSELNLSSLELGDSALYFCASSVEGRGMDTQYFGPGTRLTVL.

V usage is TRBV11-2 and J usage is TRBJ1-1; 8 bases line up with TRBD1. V was clipped by 4 bases and J by 5 bases; unmatched bases: 6. The germline gives CDR1 SGHAT, CDR2 FQNNGV. This CDR3 region has 14 residues. The CDR3 spells CASSSQGARTEAFF. In DNA, the CDR3 is TGTGCCAGCAGCTCCCAGGGGGCGCGGACTGAAGCTTTCTTT.

This clone appeared a few times. V gene TRBV19 combines with J gene TRBJ2-2, with 7 bases lining up with TRBD2. The CDR3 has 16 residues. Per the germline V gene, CDR1 is LNHDA and CDR2 is SQIVND (reference sequence). V gave up 1 base and J gave up 5 bases; unmatched junction bases: 7. The CDR3 is CASSIGWGGRTGELFF. The DNA of the CDR3 is TGTGCCAGTAGTATAGGCTGGGGGGGAAGGACCGGGGAGCTGTTTTTT.

The chain links TRBV12-5 to TRBJ1-4, with a possible D match to TRBD1 (6 bases). The CDR3 consists of 14 residues. V lost 1 base, J lost 8 bases, and 11 bases lay in between. Germline V gene lookup returns CDR1 LGHNT and CDR2 FRNRAP. The CDR3 DNA reads as TGTGCTAGTGGTTTGGGGGGGCTGGGAGAAAAACTGTTTTTT. It specifies CASGLGGLGEKLFF.

This chain connects TRBV10-1 to TRBJ2-3; the match to TRBD1 covers 8 bases. The length of the CDR3 is 14 residues. V shed 5 bases, J shed 4 bases, and the junction held 5 bases outside the gene matches. Germline-derived CDR1 and CDR2 are WNHNN and SYGVQD (reference sequence). In DNA, the CDR3 is TGCGCCAGCAGTACGGGACAGGCTTCAGATACGCAGTATTTT. Its protein product is CASSTGQASDTQYF.

This clone was observed a handful of times. The rearrangement joins TRBV13 to TRBJ2-7; 8 bases map to TRBD2. Germline CDR1 PRHDT, CDR2 FYEKMQ (reference sequence). After removal of 0 bases from V and 2 bases from J, the junction contained 6 bases not matched to a gene. CDR3 length: 16 residues. The CDR3 sequence: CASSLGQPGGAYEQYF. The CDR3, as DNA: TGTGCCAGCAGCTTAGGCCAGCCCGGGGGGGCCTACGAGCAGTACTTC.

The chain employs TRBV5-1 and TRBJ1-5; TRBD1 matches 9 bases. Germline CDR1 and CDR2: SGHRS and YFSETQ. The CDR3 has 14 amino acids. V was clipped by 4 bases and J by 7 bases; unmatched bases: 6. The CDR3 loop reads CASSPGTGIQPQHF. Here the CDR3 DNA reads TGCGCCAGCAGCCCGGGGACAGGGATACAGCCCCAGCATTTT. Filled out from reference TRBV5-1 and TRBJ1-5, the complete variable domain reads KAGVTQTPRYLIKTRGQQVTLSCSPISGHRSVSWYQQTPGQGLQFLFEYFSETQRNKGNFPGRFSGRQFSNSRSEMNVSTLELGDSALYLCASSPGTGIQPQHFGDGTRLSIL.

The chain employs TRBV15 and TRBJ2-1; 7 nucleotides match TRBD2. The J segment lost 0 bases and the V segment lost 6 bases, leaving 5 bases of the junction unmatched. CDR3 length: 15 residues. CDR1 and CDR2 from the germline V gene are LNHNV and YYDKDF (reference sequence). The CDR3 protein is CATRIGGGSYNEQFF. In nucleotides, the CDR3 is TGTGCCACCAGGATTGGCGGGGGCTCCTACAATGAGCAGTTCTTC.

The chain joins TRBV4-1 to TRBJ2-2, with 10 bases matching TRBD2. CDR1 and CDR2 (germline): MGHRA, YSYEKL. This CDR3 contains 18 residues. V trimming: 5 bases; J trimming: 7 bases; junction bases outside the gene matches: 16. This chain's CDR3 is CASSLKWGSGGAGGELFF. Written as DNA, the CDR3 is TGCGCCAGCAGCTTAAAGTGGGGGAGCGGGGGGGCCGGCGGGGAGCTGTTTTTT.

The V and J genes are TRBV6-5 and TRBJ1-5, with 8 bases aligning to TRBD1. J was trimmed by 2 bases and V by 6 bases; bases with no gene match: 3. Germline CDR1 and CDR2: MNHEY and SVGAGI. The CDR3 runs 14 residues. The CDR3 loop reads CASRQGAGNQPQHF. The CDR3 DNA sequence: TGTGCCAGCAGGCAGGGGGCCGGCAATCAGCCCCAGCATTTT.

There are a few counts of this clone. The CDR3 sequence: CASSSSVVGELFF. CDR3 nucleotides: TGCGCCAGCAGCAGTAGCGTGGTCGGGGAGCTGTTTTTT. The chain recombines TRBV5-1 with TRBJ2-2; D may be TRBD2 (5 bases). Germline assignment: CDR1 SGHRS and CDR2 YFSETQ. Trimming shortened V by 4 bases and J by 7 bases, and 11 bases separated the two germline ends. CDR3 length equals 13 residues. The full variable domain, with the rest looked up from reference TRBV5-1 and TRBJ2-2, is KAGVTQTPRYLIKTRGQQVTLSCSPISGHRSVSWYQQTPGQGLQFLFEYFSETQRNKGNFPGRFSGRQFSNSRSEMNVSTLELGDSALYLCASSSSVVGELFFGEGSRLTVL.